This paragraph reports one T cell receptor (beta chain). This record comes from a study of blood T cell repertoires in COVID-19. At the level of the study: Acute-phase and convalescent COVID-19 samples originated in the United States, Italy and Spain. The analysed material was cDNA or gDNA that came from T cells, B-cell-depleted T cells, or PBMCs.

How the authors handled the data: Estimated nucleated cell counts came from reference gene primer amplification. The repertoire was sequenced with immunoSEQ multiplex PCR; TCRdb's copy has only in-frame clones and lacks some. The DNA gave D and trimming, while V, J and clone size come from that table. The table lists roughly 180,000 clones, 85% to 90% of them singletons, with 7.5% to 9.5% in the top ten. CDR3 size: 15 residues. Germline CDR1 is SNHLY and CDR2 is FYNNEI. V gave up 4 bases and J gave up 4 bases; unmatched junction bases: 7. The specimen was peripheral blood. The chain couples TRBV2 to TRBJ2-1; 7 bases are a match to TRBD2. This clonotype was obtained from a woman aged 55-69 years with acute or convalescent COVID-19. CDR3 protein: CASSGSSGHYNEQFF. DNA of the CDR3: TGTGCCAGCAGTGGGTCTAGCGGACATTACAATGAGCAGTTCTTC.